This TCR beta chain emerged from a study of CD8 T cells in ankylosing spondylitis. The sample holds many counts of this clonotype. The antigen is undetermined. TCRdb itself ran the 5' RACE reads through MiXCR, one entry per CDR3 protein. There are about 500,000 distinct CDR3 sequences in the sample; roughly 13% occur only once, and around 7% lies in the top ten. Study findings and constraints: A TCR beta motif of several highly homologous variants seemed to mark ankylosing spondylitis blood. According to the report, clones linked to the disease were significantly enriched in matched synovial fluid samples taken from ankylosing spondylitis patients.

The germline V gene has CDR1 DFQATT and CDR2 SNEGSKA (reference sequence). After removal of 3 bases from V and 2 bases from J, the junction contained 3 bases not matched to a gene. This CDR3 spans 14 amino acids. Material: blood, either unsorted or a sorted T cell fraction (not recorded which). This receptor was taken from a male donor with ankylosing spondylitis. The chain employs TRBV20-1 and TRBJ2-3; TRBD2 matches 9 bases. CDR3 loop: CSASTSGHTDTQYF. CDR3 nucleotide sequence: TGCAGTGCTAGTACTAGCGGGCACACAGATACGCAGTATTTT.